These 24 T cell receptor beta chains came from one sample sequenced in a study of cytomegalovirus exposure and HLA in healthy donors. Repertoires were generated with immunoSEQ multiplex PCR, while TCRdb's copy carries only in-frame clones and drops some. In the table there are 150,000 to 200,000 clones, approximately 86% of which are singletons. The sample consisted of PBMCs. The receptors were gathered from a woman aged 18-29 years in good health and CMV-seronegative.

The chain has TRBV5-1 and TRBJ2-4; 9 nucleotides match TRBD1. The CDR3 sequence is 19 residues long. CDR1 and CDR2 from the germline V gene are SGHRS and YFSETQ. Trimming removed 1 base from V and 0 bases from J; junction bases left unmatched: 11. In nucleotides, the CDR3 is TGCGCCAGCAGCTTGCCTACGGGACAGGGAGTCTTAGCCAAAAACATTCAGTACTTC. Protein sequence: CASSLPTGQGVLAKNIQYF.

This clone has only one observation. This chain connects TRBV7-2 to TRBJ2-1; possible D gene TRBD1, 5 bases. Germline-derived CDR1 and CDR2 are SGHTA and FQGNSA. The CDR3 spans 15 residues. The V gene lost 2 bases and the J gene lost 14 bases, with 22 bases spanning the gap. CDR3 bases: TGTGCCAGCAGCTTAAGACCCCTTTGGCAGGGTGGGAAGTTCTTC. It specifies CASSLRPLWQGGKFF.

V usage is TRBV5-6 and J usage is TRBJ1-2, with 8 bases that match TRBD1. The germline V gene encodes CDR1 SGHDT and CDR2 YYEEEE. The CDR3 is 16 residues long. Germline trimming cut 4 bases from V and 2 bases from J; bases unmatched to any gene: 10. CDR3 DNA: TGTGCCAGCAGCCAATACGGTACAGGGGGAAACTATGGCTACACCTTC. It yields the protein CASSQYGTGGNYGYTF.

This clone showed up just a few times. DNA for the CDR3: TGTGCCAGCAGCCCCCCGAACAGGGGAAACACCGGGGAGCTGTTTTTT. Amino acids: CASSPPNRGNTGELFF. The V and J genes are TRBV7-2 and TRBJ2-2, with 7 bases matching TRBD1. With V trimmed by 5 bases and J by 2 bases, 8 bases remained unmatched. The germline V gene has CDR1 SGHTA and CDR2 FQGNSA. The CDR3 sequence is 16 residues long.

This clone has only a few counts. The chain couples TRBV6-4 to TRBJ2-4, with 7 bases lining up with TRBD1. Germline V gives CDR1 MRHNA, CDR2 SNTAGT. This CDR3 contains 14 residues. J was trimmed by 9 bases and V by 6 bases; bases with no gene match: 11. The DNA for the CDR3 is TGTGCCAGCAGCGATACAGGGGAAGGAGGCATTCAGTACTTC. Amino acid sequence: CASSDTGEGGIQYF.

The sample holds one count of this clone. The V and J genes are TRBV6-5 and TRBJ2-7; 9 nucleotides line up with TRBD1. This CDR3 spans 15 amino acids. The J segment lost 3 bases and the V segment lost 8 bases, leaving 11 bases of the junction unmatched. Germline CDR1 MNHEY, CDR2 SVGAGI. CDR3 sequence: CASRGTGTGNYEQYF. CDR3 in DNA: TGTGCCAGCCGTGGGACCGGGACAGGGAACTACGAGCAGTACTTC.

CDR3 protein: CASSLDTGGSLYGYTF. The CDR3 DNA sequence: TGCGCCAGCAGCTTGGATACAGGGGGCAGCCTCTATGGCTACACCTTC. This chain links TRBV5-1 with TRBJ1-2; TRBD1 matches at 9 bases. The J segment lost 4 bases and the V segment lost 0 bases, leaving 7 bases of the junction unmatched. CDR1 and CDR2 from the germline V gene are SGHRS and YFSETQ. This CDR3 is built from 16 residues.

This sequence joins TRBV6-6 and TRBJ1-3; unclear D gene. The CDR3 spans 16 residues. Germline values: CDR1 MNHNY, CDR2 SVGAGI (reference sequence). V was shortened by 7 bases and J by 0 bases, with 16 bases between the two germline ends. The CDR3 DNA reads as TGTGCCAGCATCAAAAGCCCCGTCTCCTCTGGAAACACCATATATTTT. It is translated as CASIKSPVSSGNTIYF.

The V and J genes are TRBV27 and TRBJ2-7, with TRBD1 matching 7 bases. V lost 6 bases to trimming and J lost 3 bases; unmatched junction nucleotides: 11. The V gene's germline CDR1 is MNHEY and CDR2 SMNVEV (reference sequence). This CDR3 is 15 amino acids long. The CDR3 loop reads CASSFYRDRLYEQYF. The CDR3 DNA reads as TGTGCCAGCAGCTTCTACCGGGACAGACTCTACGAGCAGTACTTC.

The rearrangement uses TRBV6-1 and TRBJ1-5, with TRBD1 identical over 8 bases. The CDR3 extends over 16 amino acids. From germline, CDR1 is MNHNS and CDR2 SASEGT. Trimming removed 3 bases from V and 7 bases from J; junction bases left unmatched: 11. The DNA for the CDR3 is TGTGCCAGCAGTGACCCTAGGACAGGGCGGTGGCAGCCCCAGCATTTT. Its protein is CASSDPRTGRWQPQHF.

The V and J genes are TRBV7-9 and TRBJ2-1; TRBD2 matches at 8 bases. The germline CDR1 and CDR2 sequences are SEHNR and FQNEAQ (reference sequence). This CDR3 region has 14 residues. The J segment lost 7 bases and the V segment lost 7 bases, leaving 9 bases of the junction unmatched. The CDR3 DNA sequence: TGTGCCAGCACCTCCCGGCGGGGGGATAATGAGCAGTTCTTC. It is translated as CASTSRRGDNEQFF.

V usage is TRBV27 and J usage is TRBJ1-2; 8 bases are shared with TRBD1. Germline V CDR1 and CDR2: MNHEY, SMNVEV (reference sequence). The CDR3 spans 13 residues. V was clipped by 4 bases and J by 8 bases; unmatched bases: 6. CDR3 DNA sequence: TGTGCCAGCAGTTCTCAGGGGGCCAAGGGCTACACCTTC. Amino acid sequence: CASSSQGAKGYTF.

The chain employs TRBV7-6 and TRBJ2-3, with 7 bases lining up with TRBD2. CDR3 size: 16 residues. The V gene's germline CDR1 is SGHVS and CDR2 FNYEAQ. Losses at the gene ends were 5 bases for V and 2 bases for J; bases not matched to a gene: 10. The CDR3 region has the DNA TGTGCCAGCAGCCCGAGTCCGAGCGGGAACACAGATACGCAGTATTTT. Its translation is CASSPSPSGNTDTQYF.

The rearrangement joins TRBV4-3 to TRBJ1-4; TRBD1 matches at 9 bases. CDR3 length: 15 residues. With V trimmed by 4 bases and J by 8 bases, 8 bases remained unmatched. CDR1 and CDR2 from the germline V gene are LGHNA and YSLEER. CDR3 in amino acids: CASSPLQGAGEKLFF. In DNA, the CDR3 is TGCGCCAGCAGCCCACTACAGGGGGCAGGGGAAAAACTGTTTTTT.

For the CDR3, the DNA is TGTGCCAGCTCACCGGAGACTAGGATCGGTAATGAGCAGTTCTTC. Its protein is CASSPETRIGNEQFF. This chain uses TRBV18 with TRBJ2-1; the D gene is possibly TRBD2 (6 bases). Trimming stripped 3 bases from V and 7 bases from J, with 16 bases between. The CDR3 runs to 15 residues. Germline V CDR1 and CDR2: KGHSH, LQKENI.

V and J are TRBV19 and TRBJ1-1; TRBD1 matches 7 bases. The germline V gene encodes CDR1 LNHDA and CDR2 SQIVND (reference sequence). V shed 1 base, J shed 7 bases, and the junction held 6 bases outside the gene matches. The CDR3 extends over 14 amino acids. The CDR3 DNA is TGTGCCAGTAGTATAGCCCGGGACAGAGGTGAAGCTTTCTTT. It translates to CASSIARDRGEAFF.

This clone turned up a few times. The J gene is TRBJ1-5, the V gene TRBV18; 9 positions match TRBD1. Germline values: CDR1 KGHSH, CDR2 LQKENI. The CDR3 length is 15 residues. Trimming took 6 bases from V and 7 from J; bases not matched to a gene: 10. CDR3 loop: CASSPRDRDGQPQHF. The CDR3 DNA is TGTGCCAGCTCCCCCCGGGACAGGGACGGACAGCCCCAGCATTTT.

V and J are TRBV6-6 and TRBJ2-1; weak D call: TRBD1 (6 bases). Between the trimmed V and J ends, which lost 4 bases and 8 bases, there was a span of 15 bases. The V gene's germline CDR1 is MNHNY and CDR2 SVGAGI (reference sequence). The CDR3 length is 14 residues. The CDR3 region is CASSSMFPGDEQFF. CDR3 in DNA: TGTGCCAGCAGTTCTATGTTCCCAGGGGATGAGCAGTTCTTC.

The chain employs TRBV2 and TRBJ2-3; 11 nucleotides match TRBD2. Losses at the gene ends were 4 bases for V and 1 base for J; bases not matched to a gene: 13. Germline V gives CDR1 SNHLY, CDR2 FYNNEI. This CDR3 spans 19 amino acids. In DNA form, the CDR3 reads TGTGCCAGCAGTGGGTGGCGTCTAGCGGGGGGCGGTGGCACAGATACGCAGTATTTT. The encoded protein is CASSGWRLAGGGGTDTQYF.

J is TRBJ2-1 and V is TRBV27; 7 bases are a match to TRBD1. The germline CDR1 and CDR2 sequences are MNHEY and SMNVEV (reference sequence). With V trimmed by 6 bases and J by 2 bases, 4 bases remained unmatched. This CDR3 is built from 14 residues. CDR3 DNA sequence: TGTGCCAGCAGCCTACAGGGGCCCTACAATGAGCAGTTCTTC. Translated: CASSLQGPYNEQFF.

The gene calls are TRBV4-3 and TRBJ2-2; D might be TRBD1 (6 bases). This CDR3 spans 20 amino acids. V lost 0 bases to trimming and J lost 0 bases, with 20 bases between them. Germline CDR1 LGHNA, CDR2 YSLEER. CDR3 DNA sequence: TGCGCCAGCAGCCAAGATCTCTATGTACAGGGAACCGCGAACACCGGGGAGCTGTTTTTT. Encoded protein: CASSQDLYVQGTANTGELFF.

V gene TRBV19 combines with J gene TRBJ2-1; possibly TRBD2 for D (6 bases). Per germline, CDR1 LNHDA and CDR2 SQIVND (reference sequence). V lost 9 bases and J lost 8, with 14 bases in between. The CDR3 sequence is 12 residues long. CDR3 sequence (DNA): TGTGCCAGCGCGAGTCCGGGGGATGAGCAGTTCTTC. This gives the protein CASASPGDEQFF.

The chain couples TRBV7-9 to TRBJ1-1; D not resolved. The CDR3 has 14 amino acids. V lost 2 bases and J 1 base, leaving 8 bases between the germline ends. Germline CDR1 reads SEHNR; CDR2 reads FQNEAQ (reference sequence). The CDR3 DNA sequence: TGTGCCAGCAGCTTACGGGGAAAGAACACTGAAGCTTTCTTT. Translation gives CASSLRGKNTEAFF.

The V call is TRBV14, the J call TRBJ1-6; 9 bases match TRBD1. The CDR3 extends over 15 amino acids. Trimming cost V 6 bases and J 7 bases; bases outside gene matches: 7. Germline loops: CDR1 SGHDN, CDR2 FVKESK. The CDR3 spells CASSSQGARNSPLHF. The CDR3 nucleotides are TGTGCCAGCAGTTCACAGGGGGCCCGAAATTCACCCCTCCACTTT. Combining the CDR3 with reference TRBV14 and TRBJ1-6 gives the whole variable domain EAGVTQFPSHSVIEKGQTVTLRCDPISGHDNLYWYRRVMGKEIKFLLHFVKESKQDESGMPNNRFLAERTGGTYSTLKVQPAELEDSGVYFCASSSQGARNSPLHFGNGTRLTVT.